The 15 T cell receptor beta chains given below trace back to one sample, sequenced in a study of identifying expanded T cells in peripheral blood. Some clones are missing from TCRdb's copy, which holds only in-frame ones; the method was immunoSEQ multiplex PCR. The repertoire holds about 100,000 clones, with over 75% as singletons. Sequencing was carried out using blood. The receptors were gathered from a person aged 18 to 75 in good health.

The gene calls are TRBV15 and TRBJ1-1; no reliable D call. This CDR3 spans 16 amino acids. Trimming took off 2 bases at V and 1 base at J, with 14 bases between the two ends. Germline CDR1 and CDR2: LNHNV and YYDKDF (reference sequence). Here the CDR3 DNA reads TGTGCCACCAGCAGAAGACGGTCTCAACCGAACACTGAAGCTTTCTTT. Translating it yields CATSRRRSQPNTEAFF.

The chain employs TRBV30 and TRBJ2-1; 7 bases map to TRBD1. This CDR3 has 13 amino acids. Germline CDR1 reads GTSNPN; CDR2 reads SVGIG (reference sequence). With V trimmed by 3 bases and J by 8 bases, 7 bases remained unmatched. For the CDR3, the DNA is TGTGCCTGGAGATACAGGGGTGACGATGAGCAGTTCTTC. It codes for CAWRYRGDDEQFF.

Only a few counts were recorded for this clone. V usage is TRBV9 and J usage is TRBJ1-3; D remains ambiguous. This CDR3 contains 15 residues. V shed 3 bases and J shed 0 bases, with 10 bases lying between them. Germline CDR1 SGDLS, CDR2 YYNGEE. The CDR3 sequence: CASSAGGSSGNTIYF. The CDR3 bases are TGTGCCAGCAGCGCCGGTGGCAGCTCTGGAAACACCATATATTTT.

V gene TRBV12-5 combines with J gene TRBJ2-5; no clear D gene. The germline V gene encodes CDR1 LGHNT and CDR2 FRNRAP. The CDR3 sequence is 12 residues long. Trimming pared 0 bases from V and 5 bases from J, leaving 4 bases between. The CDR3: CASGLVYETQYF. CDR3 sequence (DNA): TGTGCTAGTGGTTTGGTATACGAGACCCAGTACTTC.

The chain recombines TRBV6-5 with TRBJ1-1; D gene ambiguous. Germline CDR1 MNHEY, CDR2 SVGAGI. V was clipped by 8 bases and J by 6 bases, with 10 bases between them. This CDR3 region has 11 residues. CDR3 in DNA: TGTGCCAGCCGGGGTGGTCCTGAAGCTTTCTTT. Translation: CASRGGPEAFF.

The gene calls are TRBV6-5 and TRBJ2-5; 8 nucleotides line up with TRBD1. The DNA end is a closer match to TRBJ2-7, so the J assignment may be wrong. This CDR3 has 14 amino acids. The germline CDR1 and CDR2 sequences are MNHEY and SVGAGI. The CDR3 spells CASTKDRGGHEQYF. The CDR3 coding sequence is TGTGCCAGCACCAAAGACAGGGGTGGGCACGAGCAGTACTTC.

The chain is built from TRBV19 and TRBJ2-2; 7 bases align to TRBD2. The trim removed 5 bases at V and 11 bases at J, leaving 5 bases unmatched. The CDR3 spans 12 residues. Germline CDR1 is LNHDA and CDR2 is SQIVND (reference sequence). The CDR3 loop is CASSVWEGELFF. DNA of the CDR3: TGTGCCAGTAGTGTGTGGGAGGGTGAGCTGTTTTTT.

This chain connects TRBV5-1 to TRBJ1-3; D might be TRBD1 (6 bases). This CDR3 contains 15 residues. V gave up 7 bases and J gave up 0 bases, with 14 bases separating them. The V gene's germline CDR1 is SGHRS and CDR2 YFSETQ. This CDR3 is CASGKTGDSGNTIYF. CDR3 sequence (DNA): TGCGCCAGCGGAAAGACAGGAGACTCTGGAAACACCATATATTTT.

The chain is built from TRBV9 and TRBJ2-3, with 8 bases aligning to TRBD1. Losses at the gene ends were 0 bases for V and 0 bases for J; bases not matched to a gene: 6. In germline, CDR1 is SGDLS, CDR2 YYNGEE. This CDR3 is built from 17 residues. The CDR3 sequence: CASSVGGGQASTDTQYF. The CDR3 DNA sequence: TGTGCCAGCAGCGTAGGTGGGGGACAGGCCAGCACAGATACGCAGTATTTT.

The chain recombines TRBV5-6 with TRBJ2-2; tentative D call: TRBD1 (6 bases). The CDR3 extends over 14 amino acids. Germline V CDR1 and CDR2: SGHDT, YYEEEE. Trimming stripped 4 bases from V and 5 bases from J, with 12 bases between. CDR3 DNA: TGTGCCAGCAGCGCCGGGACACTGACCGGGGAGCTGTTTTTT. Amino acids: CASSAGTLTGELFF. Supplemented by reference TRBV5-6 and TRBJ2-2, the full variable domain reads DAGVTQSPTHLIKTRGQQVTLRCSPKSGHDTVSWYQQALGQGPQFIFQYYEEEERQRGNFPDRFSGHQFPNYSSELNVNALLLGDSALYLCASSAGTLTGELFFGEGSRLTVL.

This clone has just one count. CDR3 sequence reads: CASSRGGSATYEQYF. The CDR3 DNA sequence: TGTGCCAGCTCCCGGGGGGGCTCGGCAACCTACGAGCAGTACTTC. This chain joins TRBV6-1 and TRBJ2-7; 8 nucleotides align to TRBD2. The CDR3 sequence is 15 residues long. Germline loops: CDR1 MNHNS, CDR2 SASEGT. With V trimmed by 8 bases and J by 2 bases, 11 bases remained unmatched.

The chain combines TRBV14 with TRBJ1-2; 9 nucleotides agree with TRBD1. The V gene end was trimmed by 2 bases and the J gene end by 5 bases; junction bases not matched to a gene: 3. Per the germline V gene, CDR1 is SGHDN and CDR2 is FVKESK. This CDR3 is built from 14 residues. This chain's CDR3 is CASSQQTGGYGYTF. CDR3 in DNA: TGTGCCAGCAGCCAACAGACAGGGGGGTATGGCTACACCTTC.

The CDR3, as DNA: TGTGCCAGCAGTGATGGCCCTAATTCACCCCTCCACTTT. Translated, it gives CASSDGPNSPLHF. This chain connects TRBV2 to TRBJ1-6; D not certain. The V and J ends lost 3 bases and 6 bases respectively, with 6 bases between them. This CDR3 has 13 residues. Germline V gene sequence: CDR1 SNHLY, CDR2 FYNNEI.

This clone was counted between two and nine times. The sample contains more than one DNA sequence encoding this CDR3. The chain links TRBV6-5 to TRBJ1-4; D is possibly TRBD1 (5 bases). Germline CDR1 and CDR2: MNHEY and SVGAGI. The CDR3 is made up of 15 amino acids. The V gene lost 0 bases and the J gene lost 5 bases, with 10 bases spanning the gap. In DNA, the CDR3 is TGTGCCAGCAGTTACTCGAGACAGTCCAATGAAAAACTGTTTTTT. Its protein is CASSYSRQSNEKLFF.

The genes are TRBV29-1 and TRBJ2-7, with TRBD1 matching over 8 bases. Germline-derived CDR1 and CDR2 are SQVTM and ANQGSEA. The CDR3 spans 11 residues. Unmatched junction bases numbered 3, after V lost 5 bases and J lost 6 bases. The CDR3 nucleotides are TGCAGCGTTCATGACAGGGGCGAGCAGTACTTC. Protein product: CSVHDRGEQYF.